This TCR beta chain comes out of a study of blood T cells in healthy people across ages. Study overall: Per two T cells, about one barcoded beta molecule was captured through template switching. Regarding the study as a whole: While age rose, TCR beta diversity per million T cells dropped in a roughly linear way.

Germline loops: CDR1 SGHRS, CDR2 YFSETQ. CDR3 length equals 16 residues. Losses at the gene ends were 2 bases for V and 3 bases for J; bases not matched to a gene: 5. A second PCR of about 7 to 11 cycles used a sample-barcoded 5' primer and a J-beta primer mix. Each cDNA molecule carried a tag from a template-switch adaptor that contained 12 random nucleotides. MiXCR, applied by TCRdb to the 5' RACE reads, yields one record per CDR3 protein. The sample holds 750,000 to 1,000,000 distinct CDR3 sequences, just under 30% seen once. This clonotype has a count of ten or more. Antigen specificity is unknown. Separately, the same data were catalogued under a study of T cells of mothers and their children. That study adds: A few healthy Caucasian mothers, along with their six children, served as the donors.

The V and J genes are TRBV5-1 and TRBJ2-3; 11 bases agree with TRBD2. The sequence was obtained from a middle-aged woman in good health. The sample was blood. CDR3 sequence reads: CASSLTLAGETDTQYF. CDR3 DNA: TGCGCCAGCAGCTTAACACTAGCGGGGGAAACAGATACGCAGTATTTT.